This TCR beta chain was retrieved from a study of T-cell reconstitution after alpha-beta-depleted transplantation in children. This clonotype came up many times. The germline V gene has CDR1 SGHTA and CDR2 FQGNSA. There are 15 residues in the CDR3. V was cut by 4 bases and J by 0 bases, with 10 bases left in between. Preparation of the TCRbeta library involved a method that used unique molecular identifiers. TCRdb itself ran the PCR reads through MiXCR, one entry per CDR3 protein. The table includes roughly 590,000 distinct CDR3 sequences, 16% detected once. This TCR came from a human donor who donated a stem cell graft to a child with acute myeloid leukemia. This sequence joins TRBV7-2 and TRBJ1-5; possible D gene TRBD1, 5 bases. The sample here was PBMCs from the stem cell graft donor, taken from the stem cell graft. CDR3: CASSWTGGSNQPQHF. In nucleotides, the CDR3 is TGTGCCAGCAGCTGGACCGGGGGTAGCAATCAGCCCCAGCATTTT.